This entry concerns a single T cell receptor beta chain. V was shortened by 5 bases and J by 7 bases, with 9 bases between the two germline ends. CDR3 length equals 12 residues. The germline V gene encodes CDR1 MNHNS and CDR2 SASEGT. The data are from a study of cytomegalovirus exposure and HLA in healthy donors. It was with 60 Vbeta and 13 Jbeta primers that the PCR ran. Assay: immunoSEQ multiplex PCR; the TCRdb copy retains only in-frame clones and omits some. The table lists approximately 170,000 clones, over 65% of them singletons. This sequence was found in a man younger than 30 in good health and CMV-seropositive. Sequencing used PBMCs. The V and J genes are TRBV6-1 and TRBJ2-1; D possibly corresponds to TRBD1 (5 bases). The CDR3 nucleotides are TGTGCCAGCAGTCCAGGGATTAATGAGCAGTTCTTC. It is translated as CASSPGINEQFF.